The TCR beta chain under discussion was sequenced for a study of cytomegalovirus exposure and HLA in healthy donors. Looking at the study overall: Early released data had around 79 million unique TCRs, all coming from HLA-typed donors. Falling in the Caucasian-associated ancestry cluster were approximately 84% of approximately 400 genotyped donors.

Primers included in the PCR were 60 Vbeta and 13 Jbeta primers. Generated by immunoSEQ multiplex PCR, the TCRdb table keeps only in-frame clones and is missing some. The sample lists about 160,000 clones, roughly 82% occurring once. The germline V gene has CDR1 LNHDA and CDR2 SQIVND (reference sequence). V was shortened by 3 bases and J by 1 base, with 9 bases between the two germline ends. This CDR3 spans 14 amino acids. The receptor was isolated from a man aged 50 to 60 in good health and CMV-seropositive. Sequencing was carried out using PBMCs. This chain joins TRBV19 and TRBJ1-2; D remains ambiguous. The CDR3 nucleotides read TGTGCCAGTAGTATGGCGGGAATTAACTATGGCTACACCTTC. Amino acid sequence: CASSMAGINYGYTF.